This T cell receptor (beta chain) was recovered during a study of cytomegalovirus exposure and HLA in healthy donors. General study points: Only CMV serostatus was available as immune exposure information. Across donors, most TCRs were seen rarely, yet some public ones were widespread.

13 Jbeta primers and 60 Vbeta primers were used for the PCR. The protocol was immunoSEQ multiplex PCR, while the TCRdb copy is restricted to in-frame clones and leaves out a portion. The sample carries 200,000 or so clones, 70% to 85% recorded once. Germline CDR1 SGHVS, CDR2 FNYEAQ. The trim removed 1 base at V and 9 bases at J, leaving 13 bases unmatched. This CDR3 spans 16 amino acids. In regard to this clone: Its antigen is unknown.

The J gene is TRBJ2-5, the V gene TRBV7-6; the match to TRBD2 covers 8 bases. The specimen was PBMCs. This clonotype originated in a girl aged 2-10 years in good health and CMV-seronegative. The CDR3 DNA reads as TGTGCCAGCAGCTTAGTTGACAGACCAGCGGGAGTGGCCCAGTACTTC. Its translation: CASSLVDRPAGVAQYF.